This note documents a single T cell receptor (beta chain) sequence. The antigen remains unidentified. RNA was extracted and reverse transcribed into cDNA as the sequencing template. Libraries were prepared by immunoSEQ multiplex PCR; TCRdb keeps only in-frame clonotypes and omits some of them. The sample holds fewer than 110,000 clones, more than 75% seen once. Treatment specified: oral pan-JAK inhibitor, 5-10 mg twice daily. This entry is derived from a study of CD8+ T cells in alopecia areata. Study-level background: Those patients who were treated received oral tofacitinib, which was given at 5 to 10 mg twice daily for moderate-to-severe alopecia areata. Tofacitinib continued for 6 to 18 months and was then withheld for 6 months. Study findings and constraints: Amid tofacitinib therapy, many expanded lesional clones stayed present in scalp and blood. Researchers report lesional scalp, most notably alopecia totalis/universalis, outstripped normal scalp in clonality.

This CDR3 has 17 residues. The ends lost 4 bases at V and 9 bases at J; junction bases unmatched: 15. In germline, CDR1 is SGHVS, CDR2 FNYEAQ. The receptor's source is a human donor with alopecia areata. The chain joins TRBV7-6 to TRBJ2-1; 10 nucleotides agree with TRBD2. The sequencing here drew on CD8+ T cells sorted from blood, taken between weeks 30 and 35, from a patient treated with tofacitinib. The CDR3 nucleotides are TGTGCCAGCAGCTCGACTAGCGGGTGGGCGTCTCGGTTTGAGCAGTTCTTC. Its protein is CASSSTSGWASRFEQFF. The full variable domain, in which reference TRBV7-6 and TRBJ2-1 provide the parts outside the CDR3, is GAGVSQSPRYKVTKRGQDVALRCDPISGHVSLYWYRQALGQGPEFLTYFNYEAQQDKSGLPNDRFSAERPEGSISTLTIQRTEQRDSAMYRCASSSTSGWASRFEQFFGPGTRLTVL.